This T cell receptor (beta chain) was recorded in a study of cytomegalovirus exposure and HLA in healthy donors. General study results and limits: In vitro work confirmed that a few CMV-associated chains recognize CMV antigens. The tendency of first-cohort TCR clusters to co-occur in the roughly 120 validation repertoires was identified by a subsequent analysis. Listed as cytomegalovirus-associated were over 150 TCR beta chains. Whilst most TCR sequences proved rare, a subset of public TCRs occurred across many donors.

The table came from immunoSEQ multiplex PCR; TCRdb's copy has only in-frame clones and leaves some out. The profile covers roughly 230,000 clones, with less than 95% appearing a single time and just over 3% taken by the ten largest. As for this clone: Its specificity is unknown.

Germline CDR1 MNHEY, CDR2 SMNVEV (reference sequence). V dropped 6 bases and J dropped 4 bases, with 12 bases sitting between them. The CDR3 totals 14 residues. This sequence originates from a woman aged 30 to 39 in good health and CMV-seronegative. The gene calls are TRBV27 and TRBJ2-2, with unresolved D. Sequences were obtained from PBMCs. The DNA for the CDR3 is TGTGCCAGCAGCCTTAGGTATGGCACCGGGGAGCTGTTTTTT. Translating it yields CASSLRYGTGELFF.